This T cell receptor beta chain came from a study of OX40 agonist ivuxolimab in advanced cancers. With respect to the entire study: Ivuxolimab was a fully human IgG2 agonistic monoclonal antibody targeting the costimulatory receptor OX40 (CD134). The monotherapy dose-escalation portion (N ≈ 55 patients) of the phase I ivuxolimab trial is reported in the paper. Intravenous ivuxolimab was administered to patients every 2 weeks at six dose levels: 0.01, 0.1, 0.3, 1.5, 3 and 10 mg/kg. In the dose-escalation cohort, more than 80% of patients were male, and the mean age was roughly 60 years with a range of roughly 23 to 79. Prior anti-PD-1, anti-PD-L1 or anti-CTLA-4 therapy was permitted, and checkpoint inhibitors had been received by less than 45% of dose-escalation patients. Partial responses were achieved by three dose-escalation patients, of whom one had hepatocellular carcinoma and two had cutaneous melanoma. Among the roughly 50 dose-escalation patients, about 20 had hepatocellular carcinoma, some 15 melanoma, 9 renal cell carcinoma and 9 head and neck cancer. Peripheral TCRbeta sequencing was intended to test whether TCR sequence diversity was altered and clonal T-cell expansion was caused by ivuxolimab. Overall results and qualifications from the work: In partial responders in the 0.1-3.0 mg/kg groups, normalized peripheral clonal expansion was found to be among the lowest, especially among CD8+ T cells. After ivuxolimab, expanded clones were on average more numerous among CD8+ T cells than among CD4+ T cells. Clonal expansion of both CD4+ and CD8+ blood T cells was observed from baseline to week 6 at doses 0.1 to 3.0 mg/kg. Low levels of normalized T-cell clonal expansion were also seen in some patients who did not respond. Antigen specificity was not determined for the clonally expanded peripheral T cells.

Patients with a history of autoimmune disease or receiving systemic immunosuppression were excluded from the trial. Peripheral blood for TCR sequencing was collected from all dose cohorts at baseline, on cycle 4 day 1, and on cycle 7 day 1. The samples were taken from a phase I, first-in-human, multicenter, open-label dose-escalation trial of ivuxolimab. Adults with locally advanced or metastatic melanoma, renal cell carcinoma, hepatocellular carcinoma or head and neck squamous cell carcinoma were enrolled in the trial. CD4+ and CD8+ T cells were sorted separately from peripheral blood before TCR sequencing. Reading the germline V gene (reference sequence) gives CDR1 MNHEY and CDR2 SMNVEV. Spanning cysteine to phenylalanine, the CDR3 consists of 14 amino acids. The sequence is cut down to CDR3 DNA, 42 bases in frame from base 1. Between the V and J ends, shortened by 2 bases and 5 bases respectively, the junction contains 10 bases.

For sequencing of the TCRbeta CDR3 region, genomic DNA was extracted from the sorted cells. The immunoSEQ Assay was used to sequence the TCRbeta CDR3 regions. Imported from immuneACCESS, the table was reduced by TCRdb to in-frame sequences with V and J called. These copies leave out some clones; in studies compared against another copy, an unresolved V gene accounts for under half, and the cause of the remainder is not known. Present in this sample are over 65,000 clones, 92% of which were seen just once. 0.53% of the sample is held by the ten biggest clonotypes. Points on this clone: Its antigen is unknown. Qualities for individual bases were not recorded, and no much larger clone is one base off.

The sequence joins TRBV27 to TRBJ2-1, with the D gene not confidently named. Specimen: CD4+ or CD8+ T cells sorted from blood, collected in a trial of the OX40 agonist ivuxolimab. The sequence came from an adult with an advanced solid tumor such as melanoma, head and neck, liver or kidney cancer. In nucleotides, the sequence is TGTGCCAGCAGTTTAGCAGGCACCAACAATGAGCAGTTCTTC. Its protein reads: CASSLAGTNNEQFF.